A selection of T cell receptor beta chains follows, all from one sample in a study of cytomegalovirus exposure and HLA in healthy donors. Measured with immunoSEQ multiplex PCR; TCRdb has only the in-frame clones, and not every one. This sample has about 160,000 clones; nearly 80% occur once, and the top ten carry 3.1%. Input material: PBMCs. The receptors were gathered from a woman between 35 and 50 years old in good health and CMV-seronegative. Each CDR3 is given with its conserved first and last residue. Fields, in order: V gene, D gene, clone size, J gene, CDR3 DNA, CDR3 protein. The D gene is left open where the match is weak. Some rows have no size entry. The others give once, few or many, or a class for an expanded clone.

>TRBV2|NA|once|TRBJ1-5
TGTGCCAGCAGTGATGTGGGAGGGCAGCCCCAGCATTTT
CASSDVGGQPQHF
>TRBV9|TRBD1|NA|TRBJ1-3
TGTGCCAGCAGCGCCGAGACAGGGGTGGGAAACACCATATATTTT
CASSAETGVGNTIYF
>TRBV7-9|TRBD2|NA|TRBJ2-6
TGTGCCAGCAGCTTTGGGGGGGCTGGGGCCAACGTCCTGACTTTC
CASSFGGAGANVLTF
>TRBV5-6|NA|NA|TRBJ2-5
TGTGCCAGCAGCTTGGGGAGGGGAGAGACCCAGTACTTC
CASSLGRGETQYF
>TRBV2|TRBD2|NA|TRBJ2-1
TGTGCCAGGACAGGACCCCCGGGACTAGCGGGGGATAGCTCCTACAATGAGCAGTTCTTC
CARTGPPGLAGDSSYNEQFF
>TRBV6-1|NA|NA|TRBJ2-5
TGTGCCAGCACCCAGCCATGGGGGCCGGGGGAGACCCAGTACTTC
CASTQPWGPGETQYF
>TRBV7-9|NA|NA|TRBJ1-3
TGTTCCAGCAGCTTAGCACAGGAAAACACCATATATTTT
CSSSLAQENTIYF
>TRBV13|TRBD1|few|TRBJ1-2
TGTGCCAGCAGCTACAGGGGTAATGACTATGGCTACACCTTC
CASSYRGNDYGYTF
>TRBV6-5|TRBD2|few|TRBJ2-3
TGTGCCAGCAGTTACTCCCCGGGGAGGGATCCAGATACGCAGTATTTT
CASSYSPGRDPDTQYF
>TRBV6-4|TRBD1|NA|TRBJ1-2
TGTGCCAGCAGTGAGACAGGGAACTATGGCTACACCTTC
CASSETGNYGYTF
>TRBV5-1|TRBD2|NA|TRBJ2-1
TGCGCCAGCAGCTGGGAGGGAGGGACCTACAATGAGCAGTTCTTC
CASSWEGGTYNEQFF
>TRBV5-1|NA|NA|TRBJ2-5
TGCGCCAGCAGCCTGGCCGGGAATGTTGAGACCCAGTACTTC
CASSLAGNVETQYF
>TRBV15|TRBD1|NA|TRBJ2-1
TGTGCCACCAGAGGCCCCGGGACAGGGGTCCATGAGCAGTTCTTC
CATRGPGTGVHEQFF
>TRBV7-8|TRBD1|NA|TRBJ2-5
TGTGCCAGCAGCCGACAGGGATCGGAGACCCAGTACTTC
CASSRQGSETQYF
>TRBV5-4|NA|few|TRBJ1-2
TGTGCCAGCAGCTTGAAGGACAGCTCTGTCTATGGCTACACCTTC
CASSLKDSSVYGYTF
>TRBV11-3|TRBD1|few|TRBJ2-2
TGTGCCAGCAGGCAAGGGGGCTCGAACACCGGGGAGCTGTTTTTT
CASRQGGSNTGELFF
>TRBV19|NA|NA|TRBJ1-6
TGTGCCAGTAGTATACTGCAGGGGAACGCCTATAATTCACCCCTCCACTTT
CASSILQGNAYNSPLHF
>TRBV19|NA|NA|TRBJ1-3
TGTGCCAGTATGGGACTTCACTCTGGAAACACCATATATTTT
CASMGLHSGNTIYF
>TRBV2|NA|few|TRBJ1-1
TGTGCCAGCGATCTACGAGGGGGGAACACTGAAGCTTTCTTT
CASDLRGGNTEAFF
>TRBV4-1|NA|NA|TRBJ2-5
TGCGCCAGCAGCCAAGTAATTATAGCGTCAGAGACCCAGTACTTC
CASSQVIIASETQYF
>TRBV28|TRBD2|NA|TRBJ2-1
TGTGCCAGCAGTTTATTTACTAGCGGACGATCCTACAATGAGCAGTTCTTC
CASSLFTSGRSYNEQFF
>TRBV5-1|NA|NA|TRBJ2-6
TGCGCCAGCAGCTTGGATCTCTCTGGGGCCAACGTCCTGACTTTC
CASSLDLSGANVLTF
>TRBV4-1|NA|once|TRBJ1-5
TGCGCCAGCAGCCAAGGGGCCGATCAGCCCCAGCATTTT
CASSQGADQPQHF
>TRBV19|NA|NA|TRBJ1-2
TGTGCCAGTAGTCCCCAAACTCGGGGCAGGGGCAATAACTATGGCTACACCTTC
CASSPQTRGRGNNYGYTF
>TRBV6-1|NA|NA|TRBJ2-7
TGTGCCACCGAGGGGACACCCTCCTACGAGCAGTACTTC
CATEGTPSYEQYF
>TRBV6-5|TRBD1|NA|TRBJ2-2
TGTGCCAGCAGTTCCGGACAGGGAGGATCCGGGGAGCTGTTTTTT
CASSSGQGGSGELFF
>TRBV19|TRBD1|NA|TRBJ1-5
TGTGCCAGTAGTGAGAGGGTATTTGGACAGGGGGCCTTTCAGCCCCAGCATTTT
CASSERVFGQGAFQPQHF
>TRBV10-1|NA|NA|TRBJ1-6
TGCGCCAGCAGTGAGTTCCCGAATTCACCCCTCCACTTT
CASSEFPNSPLHF
>TRBV25-1|TRBD2|NA|TRBJ2-1
TGTGCCAGCAGTGAAATTAGCGGGGCCTACAATGAGCAGTTCTTC
CASSEISGAYNEQFF
>TRBV18|NA|NA|TRBJ1-6
TGTGCCAGCTCACCATTCACGACAGATTCCCATTCGCCCCTCCACTTT
CASSPFTTDSHSPLHF
>TRBV5-1|TRBD2|NA|TRBJ2-1
TGCGCCAGCAGGACTAGCGGGGGGGCCTATGAGCAGTTCTTC
CASRTSGGAYEQFF
>TRBV4-1|TRBD2|NA|TRBJ2-5
TGCGCCAGCAGCCAAGGGACTAGCGGGGGGGAAGAGACCCAGTACTTC
CASSQGTSGGEETQYF
>TRBV7-9|NA|NA|TRBJ1-5
TGTGCCAGCAGCTCACAGACCACTGGCACTGGACAGCCCCAGCATTTT
CASSSQTTGTGQPQHF
>TRBV6-5|TRBD1|NA|TRBJ2-7
TGTGCCAGCAGTTACCAGGGGGAGTGGAGCGAGCAGTACTTC
CASSYQGEWSEQYF
>TRBV7-2|TRBD2|few|TRBJ2-1
TGTGCCAGCAGCGCGGGGGGCTCCTACAATGAGCAGTTCTTC
CASSAGGSYNEQFF
>TRBV2|TRBD1|NA|TRBJ1-1
TGTGCCAGCAGCATCTCCGGGACAGGGGACACTGAAGCTTTCTTT
CASSISGTGDTEAFF
>TRBV19|NA|NA|TRBJ1-1
TGTGCCAGTAGTACTTGGGACACCACTGAAGCTTTCTTT
CASSTWDTTEAFF
>TRBV6-6|NA|NA|TRBJ2-7
TGTGCCAGCAGCTCTGACACCCGAACCTACGAGCAGTACTTC
CASSSDTRTYEQYF
>TRBV27|NA|NA|TRBJ1-5
TGTGCCACCCAGAAATATGCAGGGTCCCCCAATCAGCCCCAGCATTTT
CATQKYAGSPNQPQHF
>TRBV9|NA|NA|TRBJ1-1
TGTGCCAGCAGTATCTCCGGGAGTTTGAACACTGAAGCTTTCTTT
CASSISGSLNTEAFF